This TCR beta chain was profiled in a study of T cells in Graves' hyperthyroidism and ophthalmopathy. On the study more broadly: Before treatment of any kind, peripheral blood was taken at initial diagnosis. The study's findings and limits: In validation, the model predicted ophthalmopathy. These predictions came a median roughly 6 months before onset. Classification by a 13 V-J model distinguished ophthalmopathy from stable hyperthyroidism.

PBMCs came from around 10 ml fresh peripheral blood. TCR beta CDR3 region amplification was performed from RNA transcripts. The HTBI primer set was used in a first-round RT-PCR of the TCR CDR3. MiXCR, run by TCRdb on the multiplex PCR reads, gives a single entry per CDR3 protein. The sample holds about 380,000 distinct CDR3 sequences; 13% are singletons and the top ten take around 21%. Trimming left V 0 bases short and J 7 bases short, with 15 bases between. Germline CDR1 and CDR2: DFQATT and SNEGSKA (reference sequence). The CDR3 loop spans 14 amino acids. There are a few counts of this clonotype. Its specificity is unknown.

The sequenced material came from blood. The receptor comes from a man aged 25-45 years with Graves' hyperthyroidism that later progressed to Graves' ophthalmopathy. The chain combines TRBV20-1 with TRBJ1-1; D is unresolved. The CDR3 spells CSARDGRPGGEAFF. The CDR3 DNA is TGCAGTGCTAGAGATGGCAGGCCTGGTGGTGAAGCTTTCTTT.